This is a list of T cell receptor beta chains from one sample in a study of radiotherapy plus CTLA-4 blockade in lung cancer. Some clones are missing from TCRdb's copy, which holds only in-frame ones; the method was immunoSEQ multiplex PCR. The sample yields around 80,000 clones, less than 85% seen once. Sequencing used peripheral blood, obtained from a patient treated with radiotherapy plus ipilimumab. The receptors stem from a human donor with non-small cell lung cancer whose response to radiotherapy plus ipilimumab could not be evaluated. Each CDR3 is given without its conserved first and last residue.

J gene | V gene | CDR3 protein
TRBJ1-3 | TRBV5-6 | ASTETGAGNTIY
TRBJ2-1 | TRBV7-9 | ASSSRAAGEHEQF
TRBJ2-3 | TRBV19 | ATRKGLAGGDTDTQY
TRBJ2-5 | TRBV7-6 | ASSLGGFQETQY
TRBJ2-7 | TRBV18 | ASSPRDTYEQY
TRBJ2-7 | TRBV29-1 | SVGGGGDMHEQY
TRBJ1-5 | TRBV19 | ASSPSTGGSGQPQH
TRBJ1-2 | TRBV27 | ASSSLDRGFYGYT
TRBJ2-1 | TRBV11-3 | ASSFLGRENWYNEQF
TRBJ2-5 | TRBV2 | ASSILSGETQY
TRBJ1-1 | TRBV28 | ASRYTGTNTEAF
TRBJ2-1 | TRBV7-2 | ASSEGRWINNEQF
TRBJ1-1 | TRBV9 | ASSVASGGQGDRNTEAF
TRBJ2-5 | TRBV11-2 | ASSPGGRVQETQY
TRBJ2-7 | TRBV11-3 | ASSLVRAATTYEQY
TRBJ1-2 | TRBV7-6 | ASSPGQGLSPNYGYT
TRBJ1-3 | TRBV7-3 | ASSPRGGAGNTIY
TRBJ2-2 | TRBV7-2 | ASSVRQGPGELF
TRBJ1-6 | TRBV6-5 | ASSLFETSNSPLH
TRBJ2-4 | TRBV7-9 | ASSLAQGINLAKNIQY
TRBJ1-5 | TRBV5-1 | ASSLRPGSNQPQH
TRBJ1-5 | TRBV2 | ASSERVTGTLSNQPQH
TRBJ1-2 | TRBV7-9 | AREGVDGEYT
TRBJ2-5 | TRBV4-1 | ASSQGGQETQY
TRBJ2-1 | TRBV9 | ASSDGTYNEQF
TRBJ2-7 | TRBV4-1 | ASSLPGGRYEQY
TRBJ2-1 | TRBV5-1 | ASSDRGSYNEQF
TRBJ1-4 | TRBV6-1 | ASRGDRVGEKLF
TRBJ1-6 | TRBV6-5 | ASSYGTGVSPLH
TRBJ1-2 | TRBV29-1 | SAIGQVHYGYT
TRBJ2-6 | TRBV11-3 | ASSLEEAGANVLT
TRBJ1-1 | TRBV6-1 | ASSDRVGLLMNTEAF
TRBJ2-3 | TRBV6-4 | ASSVRSTDTQY
TRBJ1-1 | TRBV5-1 | ASSWGTRSMNTEAF
TRBJ2-7 | TRBV4-1 | ASSQVGGSGNSYEQY
TRBJ1-2 | TRBV21-1 | ASSKGGLAARGGYT
TRBJ1-5 | TRBV10-3 | AISVGGSNQPQH
TRBJ1-2 | TRBV5-6 | ASSLILDSYGYT
TRBJ2-3 | TRBV10-3 | AIRDSVADTQY
TRBJ1-2 | TRBV4-3 | ASSQYPGQGNYGYT
TRBJ1-2 | TRBV5-4 | ASSLAGERGYT
TRBJ2-1 | TRBV4-3 | ASSQDFSSGGAGENEQF
TRBJ2-2 | TRBV7-8 | ASSSRPTGELF
TRBJ2-3 | TRBV6-5 | ASSYRRTSGTDTQY
TRBJ1-1 | TRBV7-2 | ASSPQQGKGTEAF
TRBJ1-4 | TRBV6-6 | ASSYGHFNEKLF